The 22 T cell receptor beta chains below come from one sample, sequenced in a study of T cell responses to AZD1222 COVID-19 vaccine. Repertoires were generated with immunoSEQ multiplex PCR, while TCRdb's copy carries only in-frame clones and drops some. The profile shows over 85,000 clones, 85% to 90% of them singletons. The material was peripheral blood, obtained on day 0 of AZD1222 vaccination. The receptors derive from an adult in good health.

V and J are TRBV15 and TRBJ1-2, with TRBD1 as a possible D gene (6 bases). The CDR3 runs 12 residues. Trimming stripped 3 bases from V and 8 bases from J, with 10 bases between. Germline V lookup: CDR1 LNHNV, CDR2 YYDKDF (reference sequence). The CDR3 region has the DNA TGTGCCACCAGCAGGGGACATGTGGGCTACACCTTC. This gives the protein CATSRGHVGYTF.

As to this clone: One end of the junction varies from germline; a read error may be responsible. The genes are TRBV7-7 and TRBJ2-2; TRBD1 matches at 12 bases. The CDR3 runs to 15 residues. Germline V gene data show CDR1 as SSHAT and CDR2 as FNYEAQ (reference sequence). The CDR3 region is CASSPGTGGSGELFF. CDR3 sequence (DNA): TGTGCTAGCAGCCCCGGGACAGGGGGCTCCGGGGAGCTGTTTTTT.

The chain carries TRBV9 and TRBJ1-2; 11 bases map to TRBD1. CDR3 length: 16 residues. Per the germline V gene, CDR1 is SGDLS and CDR2 is YYNGEE. After removal of 6 bases from V and 4 bases from J, the junction contained 11 bases not matched to a gene. Here the CDR3 reads CASTEAGTGGSYGYTF. As DNA, the CDR3 is TGTGCCAGCACCGAAGCCGGGACAGGGGGATCCTATGGCTACACCTTC. Filled out from reference TRBV9 and TRBJ1-2, the complete variable domain reads DSGVTQTPKHLITATGQRVTLRCSPRSGDLSVYWYQQSLDQGLQFLIQYYNGEERAKGNILERFSAQQFPDLHSELNLSSLELGDSALYFCASTEAGTGGSYGYTFGSGTRLTVV.

CDR3 in amino acids: CASSAGVNTEAFF. The CDR3 DNA reads as TGTGCCAGCAGCGCAGGGGTAAACACTGAAGCTTTCTTT. The rearrangement uses TRBV9 and TRBJ1-1, with D perhaps matching TRBD1 (6 bases). Trimming stripped 3 bases from V and 2 bases from J, with 8 bases between. This CDR3 has 13 residues. Germline CDR1 and CDR2: SGDLS and YYNGEE.

The genes are TRBV28 and TRBJ1-2; 10 positions agree with TRBD1. Per germline, CDR1 MDHEN and CDR2 SYDVKM. Trimming cost V 5 bases and J 1 base; bases outside gene matches: 7. This CDR3 contains 16 residues. CDR3: CASSPPGTGVNYGYTF. CDR3 bases: TGTGCCAGCAGTCCGCCCGGGACAGGGGTTAACTATGGCTACACCTTC.

This clone was picked up one time. The V and J genes are TRBV10-1 and TRBJ2-7; 7 bases are shared with TRBD1. V shed 6 bases and J 0 bases; nucleotides not matched to a gene: 8. This CDR3 comprises 15 residues. Germline loops: CDR1 WNHNN, CDR2 SYGVQD (reference sequence). The CDR3 DNA follows: TGCGCCAGCAGCGGTACAGGGGATGACTCCTACGAGCAGTACTTC. This codes for CASSGTGDDSYEQYF.

The chain couples TRBV4-1 to TRBJ2-7; a possible D gene is TRBD2 (6 bases). The CDR3 is 13 residues long. Trimming removed 3 bases from V and 5 bases from J, with 11 bases in between. Looked up from germline, CDR1 is MGHRA and CDR2 is YSYEKL. The CDR3 loop is CASSQGGIDEQYF. Here the CDR3 DNA reads TGCGCCAGCAGCCAGGGGGGTATCGACGAGCAGTACTTC.

J is TRBJ1-2 and V is TRBV4-3; D is unclear. V dropped 4 bases and J dropped 7 bases, with 16 bases sitting between them. CDR1 is LGHNA, CDR2 YSLEER, per germline. The CDR3 contains 14 residues. The CDR3 sequence: CASSPGAYLGGYTF. CDR3 sequence (DNA): TGCGCCAGCAGCCCAGGAGCCTACTTGGGTGGCTACACCTTC.

This chain uses TRBV7-2 with TRBJ1-3; the match to TRBD1 covers 11 bases. In germline, CDR1 is SGHTA, CDR2 FQGNSA. Trimming removed 3 bases from V and 12 bases from J; junction bases left unmatched: 10. The CDR3 has 15 amino acids. The CDR3 nucleotides are TGTGCCAGCAGCTTGGGGGGGACAGGGGGACAACACATATATTTT. It translates to CASSLGGTGGQHIYF.

The chain has TRBV15 and TRBJ1-2; D ambiguous. Trimming pared 8 bases from V and 7 bases from J, leaving 17 bases between. CDR1 is LNHNV and CDR2 is YYDKDF in the germline V gene (reference sequence). The CDR3 consists of 13 residues. The CDR3 nucleotides read TGTGCCACCCTAGGGCAGGCGGCAGGTGGCTACACCTTC. This gives the protein CATLGQAAGGYTF.

The chain links TRBV6-4 to TRBJ1-1, with D unclear. The length of the CDR3 is 13 residues. The V gene lost 5 bases and the J gene lost 7 bases, with 14 bases spanning the gap. Germline CDR1 and CDR2: MRHNA and SNTAGT. The CDR3 region has the DNA TGTGCCAGCAGTCTAGACGTAGGCTTTGAAGCTTTCTTT. It is translated as CASSLDVGFEAFF.

The chain combines TRBV29-1 with TRBJ1-1, with 7 bases identical to TRBD1. The V and J ends lost 1 base and 6 bases, in that order; junction bases with no gene match: 8. The germline CDR1 and CDR2 sequences are SQVTM and ANQGSEA. The CDR3 extends over 14 amino acids. DNA for the CDR3: TGCAGCGTTGAAGCTAGACAGGGTTCGGCTGAAGCTTTCTTT. This encodes CSVEARQGSAEAFF.

V gene TRBV19 combines with J gene TRBJ1-2; maybe TRBD1 (6 bases). Germline CDR1 and CDR2: LNHDA and SQIVND (reference sequence). V gave up 6 bases and J gave up 3 bases, with 14 bases separating them. The CDR3 sequence is 14 residues long. CDR3 region: CASRDSISDYGYTF. The CDR3 nucleotides read TGTGCCAGTAGGGACAGCATAAGCGACTATGGCTACACCTTC.

In this sample, this clone turned up once. This chain connects TRBV9 to TRBJ2-3, with 11 bases that match TRBD2. The germline V gene encodes CDR1 SGDLS and CDR2 YYNGEE. With V trimmed by 2 bases and J by 3 bases, 5 bases remained unmatched. The CDR3 loop spans 16 amino acids. CDR3 sequence: CASSVSGGGRTDTQYF. The CDR3 DNA sequence: TGTGCCAGCAGCGTTAGCGGGGGGGGACGAACAGATACGCAGTATTTT.

V is TRBV2 and J is TRBJ1-5, with 7 bases aligning to TRBD1. Germline V gene sequence: CDR1 SNHLY, CDR2 FYNNEI. The CDR3 has 14 residues. V gave up 6 bases and J gave up 3 bases; unmatched junction bases: 5. The chain's CDR3 is CASRKGQNNQPQHF. The CDR3 nucleotides read TGTGCCAGCAGAAAGGGACAGAACAATCAGCCCCAGCATTTT.

The chain uses TRBV4-3 and TRBJ1-4, with TRBD1 matching 8 bases. This CDR3 has 16 residues. Germline V gene sequence: CDR1 LGHNA, CDR2 YSLEER. V shed 3 bases, J shed 5 bases, and the junction held 8 bases outside the gene matches. For the CDR3, the DNA is TGCGCCAGCAGCCAGGCTACCAGGGGGCTGAATGAAAAACTGTTTTTT. This gives the protein CASSQATRGLNEKLFF.

The genes are TRBV2 and TRBJ1-5; 7 nucleotides agree with TRBD1. The V gene's germline CDR1 is SNHLY and CDR2 FYNNEI. V lost 8 bases, J lost 0 bases, and 4 bases stayed unmatched. The CDR3 sequence is 14 residues long. Here the CDR3 reads CASQTGNSNQPQHF. The CDR3 nucleotides read TGTGCCAGCCAGACAGGGAATAGCAATCAGCCCCAGCATTTT.

The CDR3 DNA reads as TGTGCCAGCAGTTTATTGCTGAACACTGAAGCTTTCTTT. Residues: CASSLLLNTEAFF. V is TRBV12-3 or TRBV12-4 and J is TRBJ1-1, with D unresolved. The CDR3 length is 13 residues. V lost 2 bases, J lost 0 bases, and 4 bases lay in between.

J is TRBJ1-1 and V is TRBV20-1, with TRBD1 as a possible D gene (5 bases). The germline V gene encodes CDR1 DFQATT and CDR2 SNEGSKA (reference sequence). With 4 bases removed from V and 3 bases from J, the gap between germline ends came to 6 bases. CDR3 length: 11 residues. Written as DNA, the CDR3 is TGCAGTGCTATGGGGGACACTGAAGCTTTCTTT. Translation gives CSAMGDTEAFF.

This chain uses TRBV6-6 with TRBJ2-2; TRBD2 agrees at 14 bases. With V trimmed by 5 bases and J by 3 bases, 5 bases remained unmatched. Germline lookup yields CDR1 MNHNY and CDR2 SVGAGI (reference sequence). The CDR3 totals 17 residues. CDR3 loop: CASSPGLAGGDTGELFF. The CDR3 DNA follows: TGTGCCAGCAGTCCCGGACTAGCGGGGGGCGACACCGGGGAGCTGTTTTTT.

This clone is a singleton in its sample. A read error is possible here, since a much larger clone lies one base away. The rearrangement links TRBV7-2 to TRBJ1-3, with D unresolved. Trimming took off 1 base at V and 0 bases at J, with 7 bases between the two ends. CDR3 size: 15 residues. Per germline, CDR1 SGHTA and CDR2 FQGNSA. The CDR3 nucleotides read TGTGCCAGCAGCTTAGATGGGAGCTCTGGAAACACCATATATTTT. This translates into CASSLDGSSGNTIYF.

The V call is TRBV11-2, the J call TRBJ2-7; TRBD1 matches at 7 bases. Germline V gene data show CDR1 as SGHAT and CDR2 as FQNNGV. J lost 2 bases, V lost 4 bases, and 5 bases had no gene match. This CDR3 comprises 14 residues. CDR3 protein: CASSWTGFTYEQYF. DNA of the CDR3: TGTGCCAGCAGCTGGACAGGATTCACCTACGAGCAGTACTTC.